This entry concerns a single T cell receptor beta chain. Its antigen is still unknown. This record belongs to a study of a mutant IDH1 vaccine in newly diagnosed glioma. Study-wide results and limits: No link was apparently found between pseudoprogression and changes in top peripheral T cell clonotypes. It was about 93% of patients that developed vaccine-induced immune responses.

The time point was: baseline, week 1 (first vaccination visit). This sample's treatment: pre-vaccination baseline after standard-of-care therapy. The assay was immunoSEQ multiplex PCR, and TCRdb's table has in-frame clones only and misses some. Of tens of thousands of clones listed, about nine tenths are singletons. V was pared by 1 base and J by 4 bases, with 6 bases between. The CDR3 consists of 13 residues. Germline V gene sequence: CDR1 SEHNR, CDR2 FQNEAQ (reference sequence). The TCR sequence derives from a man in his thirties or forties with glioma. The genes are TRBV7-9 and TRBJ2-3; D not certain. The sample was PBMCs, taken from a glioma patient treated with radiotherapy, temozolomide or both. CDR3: CASSLGIADTQYF. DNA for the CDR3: TGTGCCAGCAGCTTAGGGATAGCAGATACGCAGTATTTT.